These 2 T cell receptor beta chains came from one sample sequenced in a study of blood T cell repertoires in COVID-19. This table comes from immunoSEQ multiplex PCR, and its TCRdb copy is limited to in-frame clones, with some not included. The table records some 110,000 clones, about 89% of them present only once. Input material: peripheral blood. The receptor source for this set is a man in his forties or fifties with acute or convalescent COVID-19.

J is TRBJ2-7 and V is TRBV11-2; D gene ambiguous. This CDR3 region has 14 residues. The V end lost 0 bases, the J end lost 2 bases, and 8 bases lay between the germline ends. The germline V gene encodes CDR1 SGHAT and CDR2 FQNNGV. The DNA for the CDR3 is TGTGCCAGCAGCTTAGAGGCAGGAACCTACGAGCAGTACTTC. This encodes CASSLEAGTYEQYF.

The V call is TRBV9, the J call TRBJ2-1; TRBD2 might be the D (6 bases). Trimming pared 0 bases from V and 4 bases from J, leaving 11 bases between. The length of the CDR3 is 15 residues. Per the germline V gene, CDR1 is SGDLS and CDR2 is YYNGEE. Here the CDR3 DNA reads TGTGCCAGCAGCGTAGGGTCTAGCGAGTACAATGAGCAGTTCTTC. Its translation is CASSVGSSEYNEQFF.